The 23 T cell receptor beta chains in this list originate from one sample, sequenced in a study of blood T cells in healthy people across ages (dated by TCRdb to between 2015 and 2016). Libraries were built with 5' RACE. Sequenced using an Illumina HiSeq 2500. A second PCR of about 7 to 12 cycles was run with a J-beta primer mix and a sample-barcoded 5' primer. TCRdb reworked the public reads: Q25 trimming with fastp, MiXCR clone assembly, productive beta chains retained. Duplicate CDR3 protein sequences are folded into a single record with the most common DNA and genes. This sample holds fewer than 600,000 distinct CDR3 sequences; about 27% were observed only once. Jointly, the top ten make up 3.6% of the sample. These sequences were also reported in another study, on T cells of mothers and their children.

The sequenced sample consisted of blood. Source of these receptors: a boy aged 2 to 10 in good health.

This chain connects TRBV5-5 to TRBJ2-3, with 7 bases that match TRBD1. Germline V gene lookup returns CDR1 SGHKS and CDR2 YYEKEE (reference sequence). The CDR3 totals 17 residues. Germline trimming cut 2 bases from V and 1 base from J; bases unmatched to any gene: 10. The CDR3 DNA reads as TGTGCCAGCAGCTTTCTTGTGAACAGGGGACGCACAGATACGCAGTATTTT. Its protein product is CASSFLVNRGRTDTQYF.

A word on this clonotype: Likely a read error: the CDR3 ends without its conserved phenylalanine or tryptophan. V usage is TRBV5-1 and J usage is TRBJ2-5; possible D gene TRBD2, 6 bases. The CDR3 has 13 amino acids. Germline V gene data show CDR1 as SGHRS and CDR2 as YFSETQ. The CDR3 region has the DNA TGCACCAGCAGCTTTGGGGACTTGGAGACCCAGTACCTC. Encoded protein: CTSSFGDLETQYL.

The chain joins TRBV10-3 to TRBJ2-5; D is perhaps TRBD1 or TRBD2 (5 bases each). The J call may be wrong; the DNA end is better matched by TRBJ2-7. Germline CDR1 and CDR2: ENHRY and SYGVKD. The CDR3 consists of 13 residues. CDR3 DNA: TGTGCCATCAGCAGGGACGTTACCTACGAGCAGTACTTC. Translation gives CAISRDVTYEQYF.

The chain employs TRBV20-1 and TRBJ1-1; 9 bases are a match to TRBD1. This CDR3 is 14 amino acids long. Trimming took 1 base from V and 3 from J; bases not matched to a gene: 3. CDR1 and CDR2 (germline): DFQATT, SNEGSKA (reference sequence). The CDR3 spells CSARATGGDTEAFF. Here the CDR3 DNA reads TGCAGTGCTAGAGCGACAGGGGGGGACACTGAAGCTTTCTTT.

The chain links TRBV6-1 to TRBJ2-2, with TRBD2 identical over 13 bases. CDR1 and CDR2 from the germline V gene are MNHNS and SASEGT. The CDR3 length is 17 residues. The junction had 6 bases not matched to a gene; V was cut back by 4 bases and J by 4 bases. The CDR3 region is CASSGTSGSGFTGELFF. The CDR3 DNA follows: TGTGCCAGCAGTGGGACTAGCGGGAGTGGTTTCACCGGGGAGCTGTTTTTT.

CDR3 DNA: TGTGCCAGCAGCCAGGGGCACGCCCCTGGAAACACCATATATTTT. Amino acids: CASSQGHAPGNTIYF. The chain carries TRBV3-1 and TRBJ1-3, with a possible D match to TRBD1 (5 bases). CDR1 and CDR2 from the germline V gene are LGHDT and YNNKEL (reference sequence). Trimming pared 3 bases from V and 2 bases from J, leaving 11 bases between. This CDR3 is built from 15 residues.

The chain links TRBV7-4 to TRBJ2-4, with D tentatively TRBD1 (6 bases). This CDR3 region has 14 residues. Between the trimmed V and J ends, which lost 5 bases and 7 bases, there was a span of 15 bases. Germline-derived CDR1 and CDR2 are SGHVT and SQSDAQ. The CDR3 loop is CASSQDGTLNIQYF. In nucleotides, the CDR3 is TGTGCCAGCAGCCAGGACGGGACACTGAACATTCAGTACTTC.

The CDR3 DNA reads as TGTGCCAGCAGTGAAGCAGGCAGGGGGCACACTGAAGCTTTCTTT. Translating gives CASSEAGRGHTEAFF. This chain joins TRBV2 and TRBJ1-1; 8 nucleotides align to TRBD1. Germline V gene data show CDR1 as SNHLY and CDR2 as FYNNEI. The CDR3 extends over 15 amino acids. V lost 0 bases to trimming and J lost 3 bases; unmatched junction nucleotides: 3. Supplemented by reference TRBV2 and TRBJ1-1, the full variable domain reads EPEVTQTPSHQVTQMGQEVILRCVPISNHLYFYWYRQILGQKVEFLVSFYNNEISEKSEIFDDQFSVERPDGSNFTLKIRSTKLEDSAMYFCASSEAGRGHTEAFFGQGTRLTVV.

The chain links TRBV7-6 to TRBJ1-2; 7 bases are a match to TRBD1. Germline trimming cut 5 bases from V and 4 bases from J; bases unmatched to any gene: 10. The CDR3 extends over 15 amino acids. CDR1 and CDR2 from the germline V gene are SGHVS and FNYEAQ. CDR3 residues: CASSPIRDRAYGYTF. The CDR3 region has the DNA TGTGCCAGCAGCCCAATCCGAGACAGGGCCTATGGCTACACCTTC.

This clonotype was counted a few times. The genes are TRBV7-2 and TRBJ2-5, with 7 bases lining up with TRBD1. V was pared by 5 bases and J by 5 bases, with 8 bases of the junction left unmatched. There are 14 residues in the CDR3. Germline V gene lookup returns CDR1 SGHTA and CDR2 FQGNSA. CDR3 protein: CASSPWTGAETQYF. CDR3 nucleotides: TGTGCCAGCAGCCCTTGGACAGGTGCGGAGACCCAGTACTTC.

The V and J genes are TRBV5-1 and TRBJ2-1, with D possibly TRBD2 on 5 matching bases. The germline CDR1 and CDR2 sequences are SGHRS and YFSETQ. This CDR3 region has 15 residues. V lost 7 bases and J lost 2, with 16 bases in between. CDR3 residues: CASWAAGVTYNEQFF. CDR3 DNA sequence: TGCGCCAGCTGGGCAGCCGGGGTCACCTACAATGAGCAGTTCTTC.

J is TRBJ2-7 and V is TRBV9; 7 bases map to TRBD1. The J call may not be correct, given that the DNA end is closer to TRBJ2-5. Germline V gene data show CDR1 as SGDLS and CDR2 as YYNGEE. The CDR3 is made up of 15 amino acids. The CDR3 nucleotides are TGTGCCAGCAGCCCCACAGGGGCTAAAGAAGAGACCCAGTACTTC. Residues: CASSPTGAKEETQYF.

The J gene is TRBJ2-1, the V gene TRBV19; tentative D call: TRBD1 (5 bases). The V gene lost 3 bases and the J gene lost 4 bases, with 13 bases spanning the gap. CDR1 and CDR2 from the germline V gene are LNHDA and SQIVND (reference sequence). The CDR3 contains 15 residues. For the CDR3, the DNA is TGTGCCAGTAGTATGGGGCTTATCGGGTACAATGAGCAGTTCTTC. Translation: CASSMGLIGYNEQFF.

This rearrangement joins TRBV6-6 to TRBJ1-4, with a weak D call TRBD1 (6 bases). Germline CDR1 and CDR2: MNHNY and SVGAGI (reference sequence). The CDR3 sequence is 14 residues long. The V and J ends lost 4 bases and 5 bases respectively, with 11 bases between them. The CDR3 DNA sequence: TGTGCCAGCAGTTCGGACAGATTAAATGAAAAACTGTTTTTT. As protein: CASSSDRLNEKLFF.

A note on this clonotype: Sequence at one end of the junction differs from germline and may be a read error. The V call is TRBV27, the J call TRBJ2-5; 11 positions agree with TRBD1. This CDR3 has 19 amino acids. Germline CDR1 and CDR2: MNHEY and SMNVEV (reference sequence). The CDR3 region is CASSLRGPGQGGRWETRYF. The CDR3 DNA sequence: TGTGCCAGCAGTTTGAGAGGGCCGGGACAGGGGGGTCGATGGGAGACCCGGTACTTC.

V is TRBV12-3 or TRBV12-4 and J is TRBJ1-2; 9 nucleotides line up with TRBD1. The CDR3 has 12 residues. J lost 6 bases, V lost 6 bases, and 2 bases had no gene match. Here the CDR3 reads CASRDRGDGYTF. DNA of the CDR3: TGTGCCAGCAGGGACAGGGGAGATGGCTACACCTTC.

A few counts support this clonotype. The gene calls are TRBV6-5 and TRBJ1-2; 10 bases are a match to TRBD1. The CDR3 extends over 16 amino acids. The V gene's germline CDR1 is MNHEY and CDR2 SVGAGI. Trimming cost V 2 bases and J 3 bases; bases outside gene matches: 6. The CDR3 spells CASSYNRQGAYYGYTF. CDR3 sequence (DNA): TGTGCCAGCAGTTACAACAGACAGGGGGCATACTATGGCTACACCTTC.

The CDR3 DNA reads as TGTGCCAGCAGCTTAGCGACTAGTTCTGGCGGGGAGCTGTTTTTT. Translated, it gives CASSLATSSGGELFF. This sequence joins TRBV7-6 and TRBJ2-2; the D gene is possibly TRBD2 (6 bases). The CDR3 extends over 15 amino acids. V lost 0 bases, J lost 7 bases, and 12 bases lay in between. CDR1 and CDR2 (germline): SGHVS, FNYEAQ.

The CDR3 here is CASESQPGLTNTEAFF. The CDR3 DNA reads TGCGCCAGCGAGAGTCAGCCCGGTTTAACGAACACTGAAGCTTTCTTT. V gene TRBV5-1 combines with J gene TRBJ1-1; D uncertain. V was cut by 7 bases and J by 1 base, with 20 bases left in between. This CDR3 has 16 residues. The germline CDR1 and CDR2 sequences are SGHRS and YFSETQ.

The rearrangement joins TRBV4-1 to TRBJ2-5, with D uncertain. The J call is uncertain, as TRBJ2-1 better fits the DNA end. CDR1 and CDR2 (germline): MGHRA, YSYEKL. This CDR3 region has 14 residues. The CDR3: CASSHSRIDNEQFF. CDR3 sequence (DNA): TGCGCCAGCAGCCACAGCAGGATAGACAATGAGCAGTTCTTC.

This chain uses TRBV3-1 with TRBJ2-5; no firm D call. The CDR3 covers 16 residues. Germline V lookup: CDR1 LGHDT, CDR2 YNNKEL (reference sequence). V was cut by 1 base and J by 3 bases, with 15 bases left in between. The CDR3 bases are TGTGCCAGCAGCCAAGGAAGTGACGAATCTAAAGAGACCCAGTACTTC. As protein: CASSQGSDESKETQYF.

The chain is built from TRBV25-1 and TRBJ1-2; D remains unclear. The germline V gene encodes CDR1 MGHDK and CDR2 SYGVNS. The ends were cut back, 0 bases at V and 0 bases at J, with 8 bases in the middle. The length of the CDR3 is 15 residues. The CDR3 loop reads CASSEYKHTNYGYTF. The CDR3 DNA reads TGTGCCAGCAGTGAATATAAGCACACTAACTATGGCTACACCTTC.

The chain carries TRBV5-1 and TRBJ1-5; a possible D gene is TRBD1 (6 bases). V was trimmed by 3 bases and J by 5 bases, leaving 12 bases between them. CDR1 is SGHRS, CDR2 YFSETQ, per germline. CDR3 length: 14 amino acids. CDR3 in amino acids: CASSSGEGDQPQHF. The CDR3 DNA reads TGCGCCAGCAGCTCCGGGGAGGGGGATCAGCCCCAGCATTTT.